This T cell receptor (beta chain) derives from a study of identical twins (dated by TCRdb to 2016 to 2017). Broadly, across the study: To test whether fetal clonotypes persist, the study used deep sequencing on TCR alpha and beta repertoires from monozygotic twins, unrelated adults of various ages, and cord blood. To rule out contamination, replicate twin experiments were performed at different times with different library preparation protocols.

The library came from 5' RACE. Sequencing was performed on an Illumina HiSeq 2000. Template switching added a universal primer binding site, and the final cDNA carried a unique molecular identifier that allowed TCR cDNA molecules to be counted accurately. Specific primers in the conserved constant-segment region were used to synthesize first-strand cDNA for TCR alpha and beta chains. To control for contamination, every cDNA library was double barcoded, receiving both a SMART-Mk sample barcode and Illumina barcodes. TruSeq adapter sequences, together with Illumina sample barcodes, were added in two successive PCR steps. The Illumina HiSeq platform was used with custom primers to sequence TCR alpha and beta cDNA libraries. The published analysis was carried out like this. MiGEC processed the raw reads to extract unique molecular identifiers, while MiXCR was used to determine the CDR3 positions. For each individual, recombination models were inferred using an EM algorithm with the repgenHMM and IGoR tools. Shared clonotype analysis was performed with the tcR package in R, normalizing sharing by the product of cloneset sizes. To study raw recombination free of thymic and clonal selection effects, out-of-frame nonproductive sequences were analyzed. The raw public reads went through TCRdb reprocessing: fastp at Q25, MiXCR clone calling, in-frame beta chains kept. CDR3 protein duplicates are merged, each entry listing the most common genes and DNA. TCRdb's processing, not the authors' own work, is the source of the V and J calls. Within this sample are about 210,000 distinct CDR3 sequences, with approximately 9% of them counted one time only. The ten most abundant clones make up 5% to 6.5% of the sample.

Only healthy Caucasian donors were included. Using Miltenyi CD45RO+ enrichment and human naive T-cell isolation kits, memory (CD45RO+) and naive T cells were isolated from PBMC. Summary of the overall study and its limitations: Compared with coincidental sharing between unrelated individuals, an excess of low generation-probability sequences was observed among out-of-frame TCR alpha sequences shared between twins. Conclusions relied on cross-sectional statistical analysis, since the same donors could not be followed over many years. Abundant cord blood beta clonotypes carried fewer insertions; young adult naive repertoires showed a weaker similar trend, while memory repertoires showed none. In monozygotic twins, recombination models systematically underestimated out-of-frame TCR alpha sharing, but the models matched the sharing seen between unrelated individuals. In beta out-of-frame sequences, excess twin sharing was weaker, because having fewer shared sequences lowered the signal-to-noise ratio. Invariant T cells such as MAIT and iNKT could partly confound zero-insertion analyses, though diverse VJ usage argued against this for most clonotypes.

This clonotype was seen at least ten times. The antigen it recognizes is unknown. No base quality information exists; no much larger clone differs at one position. The sequence came from a woman younger than 35 in good health. Sequences were obtained from memory (CD45RO+) T cells sorted from blood. According to the study, the label for this sample's cell subset or site signals: CD45RO+ enriched T cells.

The CDR3 reads as follows: CASSGQGAGTEAFF. Read as DNA, the sequence is TGTGCCAGCAGCGGACAGGGGGCTGGCACTGAAGCTTTCTTT. In this chain, TRBV2 is recombined with TRBJ1-1, and TRBD1 matches 11 of the central bases. CDR1 and CDR2 were assigned from the germline V gene as SNHLY and FYNNEI. V has 6 bases trimmed and J has 4 bases trimmed; junction bases matching no gene number 4. The CDR3 spans 14 residues, from the cysteine through the phenylalanine. CDR3 DNA is the only sequence kept; it has 42 bases, read in frame from the first base.